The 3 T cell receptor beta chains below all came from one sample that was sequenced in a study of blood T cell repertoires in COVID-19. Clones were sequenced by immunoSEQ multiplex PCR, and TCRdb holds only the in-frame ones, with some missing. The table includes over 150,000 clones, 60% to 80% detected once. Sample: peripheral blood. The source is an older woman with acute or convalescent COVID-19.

The CDR3 bases are TGTGCCACCAGTCTGGGCCTAGCGGGAGGAGAGACCCAGTACTTC. This gives the protein CATSLGLAGGETQYF. The rearrangement joins TRBV24-1 to TRBJ2-5, with 11 nucleotides matching TRBD2. In germline, CDR1 is KGHDR, CDR2 SFDVKD. The CDR3 loop spans 15 amino acids. Losses at the gene ends were 6 bases for V and 4 bases for J; bases not matched to a gene: 6.

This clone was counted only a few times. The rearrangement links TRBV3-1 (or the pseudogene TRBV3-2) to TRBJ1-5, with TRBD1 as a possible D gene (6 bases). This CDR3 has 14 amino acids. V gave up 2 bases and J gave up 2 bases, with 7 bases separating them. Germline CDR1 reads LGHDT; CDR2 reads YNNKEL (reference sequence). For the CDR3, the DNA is TGTGCCAGCAGCCAAAACAGGGGCAATCAGCCCCAGCATTTT. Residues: CASSQNRGNQPQHF.

CDR3 protein: CACIPGQGSGNTIYF. The CDR3 region has the DNA TGTGCCTGTATTCCGGGACAGGGTTCTGGAAACACCATATATTTT. This chain connects TRBV19 to TRBJ1-3, with 9 bases that match TRBD1. V lost 11 bases, J lost 1 base, and 9 bases stayed unmatched. CDR3 length equals 15 residues. Looked up from germline, CDR1 is LNHDA and CDR2 is SQIVND (reference sequence).